This T cell receptor (beta chain) is drawn from a study of cytomegalovirus exposure and HLA in healthy donors. Study-wide results and limits: Analysis was carried out at a later point, and it linked a missense DCLRE1C variant to TCR beta V- and J-gene trimming.

CDR1 and CDR2 (germline): SGHAT, FQDESV (reference sequence). V was pared by 7 bases and J by 5 bases, with 7 bases of the junction left unmatched. The CDR3 is made up of 14 amino acids. For this clone: Its antigen is undetermined.

With 60 Vbeta and 13 Jbeta primers, the PCR was carried out. This table comes from immunoSEQ multiplex PCR, and its TCRdb copy is limited to in-frame clones, with some not included. Its table records over 60,000 clones. Healthy bone marrow donors made up the cohort. Input material: PBMCs. The V call is TRBV11-1, the J call TRBJ2-5, with 10 bases that match TRBD2. The source is a female donor in good health and CMV-seropositive. The CDR3 region has the DNA TGTGCCAGCAAACGAGCGGGAGGGTGGGAGACCCAGTACTTC. Translating gives CASKRAGGWETQYF.